This TCR beta chain was documented in a study of technical replicates of blood from a few donors. Measured with immunoSEQ multiplex PCR; TCRdb has only the in-frame clones, and not every one. The sample yields under 95,000 clones, around 94% seen once. CDR1 is MGHDK, CDR2 SYGVNS, per germline. V shed 6 bases, J shed 7 bases, and the junction held 6 bases outside the gene matches. The CDR3 runs to 15 residues. The sequence was collected from a human donor in good health. The sample consisted of T cells isolated from PBMCs. This chain connects TRBV25-1 to TRBJ2-2; 12 bases fit TRBD2. CDR3 residues: CASSGLAGQVGELFF. The CDR3 nucleotides are TGTGCCAGCAGCGGACTAGCGGGACAGGTCGGGGAGCTGTTTTTT.